One sample yielded the 22 T cell receptor beta chains listed below, sequenced in a study of OX40 agonist ivuxolimab in advanced cancers. Profiling relied on immunoSEQ multiplex PCR, and the TCRdb table lists in-frame clones only, not all of them. The table includes approximately 82,000 clones, around 85% detected once. The starting material was CD4+ or CD8+ T cells sorted from blood, obtained in a trial of the OX40 agonist ivuxolimab. The source is an adult with an advanced solid tumor such as melanoma, head and neck, liver or kidney cancer.

V gene TRBV25-1 combines with J gene TRBJ2-3; 9 bases match TRBD2. Looked up from germline, CDR1 is MGHDK and CDR2 is SYGVNS. Trimming took 4 bases from V and 2 from J; bases not matched to a gene: 4. This CDR3 region has 15 residues. The CDR3 is CASSGASGVTDTQYF. The CDR3 DNA reads TGTGCCAGCAGTGGTGCTAGCGGGGTCACAGATACGCAGTATTTT.

The genes are TRBV9 and TRBJ1-2; D is unclear. Germline V gene data show CDR1 as SGDLS and CDR2 as YYNGEE. Deletions cut 3 bases from V and 6 bases from J, with 18 bases between. This CDR3 has 15 amino acids. The CDR3 is CASSGRRRRLNGYTF. CDR3 coding DNA: TGTGCCAGCAGCGGGAGAAGGAGGCGGTTGAATGGCTACACCTTC.

The rearrangement uses TRBV6-1 and TRBJ1-2, with 10 bases aligning to TRBD1. Germline-derived CDR1 and CDR2 are MNHNS and SASEGT. V was clipped by 2 bases and J by 8 bases; unmatched bases: 5. The CDR3 runs to 14 residues. Here the CDR3 reads CASSEWGTGAGYTF. CDR3 coding DNA: TGTGCCAGCAGTGAATGGGGGACAGGGGCCGGCTACACCTTC.

This chain uses TRBV9 with TRBJ1-3; the D gene is possibly TRBD1 (5 bases). Germline CDR1 reads SGDLS; CDR2 reads YYNGEE. V lost 0 bases and J 4 bases, leaving 17 bases between the germline ends. The CDR3 extends over 17 amino acids. CDR3 bases: TGTGCCAGCAGCGTAGCTCGGGGGAAGGCTCCGGGAAACACCATATATTTT. This translates into CASSVARGKAPGNTIYF. Looking up the rest from reference TRBV9 and TRBJ1-3 gives the full variable domain: DSGVTQTPKHLITATGQRVTLRCSPRSGDLSVYWYQQSLDQGLQFLIQYYNGEERAKGNILERFSAQQFPDLHSELNLSSLELGDSALYFCASSVARGKAPGNTIYFGEGSWLTVV.

The chain uses TRBV28 and TRBJ2-5; D might be TRBD1 (6 bases). The germline V gene encodes CDR1 MDHEN and CDR2 SYDVKM. The CDR3 totals 15 residues. Trimming removed 5 bases from V and 6 bases from J, with 19 bases in between. CDR3 residues: CASSPLGKGVKTQYF. DNA of the CDR3: TGTGCCAGCAGTCCATTGGGGAAGGGGGTAAAGACCCAGTACTTC.

The V and J genes are TRBV29-1 and TRBJ2-7; no clear D. The length of the CDR3 is 14 residues. CDR1 and CDR2 (germline): SQVTM, ANQGSEA. Deletions cut 4 bases from V and 0 bases from J, with 13 bases between. CDR3 sequence: CSVGETPSSYEQYF. CDR3 in DNA: TGCAGCGTTGGGGAAACCCCCAGCTCCTACGAGCAGTACTTC.

The V and J genes are TRBV30 and TRBJ2-7, with 9 bases aligning to TRBD1. CDR3 length: 15 residues. With V trimmed by 3 bases and J by 0 bases, 6 bases remained unmatched. The germline gives CDR1 GTSNPN, CDR2 SVGIG (reference sequence). DNA of the CDR3: TGTGCCTGGAGAGTGGGGACAGGGAGCTCCTACGAGCAGTACTTC. It specifies CAWRVGTGSSYEQYF.

The chain carries TRBV18 and TRBJ2-5; D gene uncertain. Germline V gene sequence: CDR1 KGHSH, CDR2 LQKENI. The V and J ends lost 1 base and 5 bases respectively, with 14 bases between them. The CDR3 has 15 amino acids. CDR3 loop: CASSPLPDRVETQYF. CDR3 coding DNA: TGTGCCAGCTCACCACTACCAGACCGGGTGGAGACCCAGTACTTC.

This clone was seen only a few times. The J gene is TRBJ1-5, the V gene TRBV7-5. TRBV7-5 is termed a pseudogene. The CDR3 is 12 amino acids. As DNA, the CDR3 is TGTGCCAGAAGCTTAGTTTTACAGCCCCAGCATTTT. Translation gives CARSLVLQPQHF.

V usage is TRBV29-1 and J usage is TRBJ2-3; D is perhaps TRBD1 (5 bases). Trimming cost V 4 bases and J 7 bases, with 18 bases left between them. The germline CDR1 and CDR2 sequences are SQVTM and ANQGSEA. The CDR3 totals 14 residues. The DNA for the CDR3 is TGCAGCGTTGCTTTTACAGGATACTTAAATACGCAGTATTTT. Protein sequence: CSVAFTGYLNTQYF.

The chain combines TRBV30 with TRBJ2-4; 8 positions agree with TRBD1. The trim removed 0 bases at V and 2 bases at J, leaving 12 bases unmatched. CDR3 size: 18 residues. The germline gives CDR1 GTSNPN, CDR2 SVGIG (reference sequence). The DNA for the CDR3 is TGTGCCTGGAGTGTATTCCATCAGGGGGCCGCCACCAAAAACATTCAGTACTTC. This codes for CAWSVFHQGAATKNIQYF.

The chain recombines TRBV7-9 with TRBJ2-5; D perhaps matches TRBD1 (6 bases). CDR3 length: 13 residues. Looked up from germline, CDR1 is SEHNR and CDR2 is FQNEAQ (reference sequence). V lost 3 bases and J lost 5, with 10 bases in between. CDR3 bases: TGTGCCAGCAGCTTTAAGCAGGGGGAGACCCAGTACTTC. Amino acid sequence: CASSFKQGETQYF. The full variable domain, in which reference TRBV7-9 and TRBJ2-5 provide the parts outside the CDR3, is DTGVSQNPRHKITKRGQNVTFRCDPISEHNRLYWYRQTLGQGPEFLTYFQNEAQLEKSRLLSDRFSAERPKGSFSTLEIQRTEQGDSAMYLCASSFKQGETQYFGPGTRLLVL.

There are a few counts of this clone. The rearrangement links TRBV19 to TRBJ2-7, with 7 bases matching TRBD1. The CDR3 runs 14 residues. The V gene end was trimmed by 5 bases and the J gene end by 7 bases; junction bases not matched to a gene: 11. Per the germline V gene, CDR1 is LNHDA and CDR2 is SQIVND (reference sequence). This CDR3 reads CASSPGTGVGEQYF. The CDR3 bases are TGTGCCAGTAGTCCCGGAACAGGGGTGGGGGAGCAGTACTTC. The full variable domain, with the rest looked up from reference TRBV19 and TRBJ2-7, is DGGITQSPKYLFRKEGQNVTLSCEQNLNHDAMYWYRQDPGQGLRLIYYSQIVNDFQKGDIAEGYSVSREKKESFPLTVTSAQKNPTAFYLCASSPGTGVGEQYFGPGTRLTVT.

The chain couples TRBV2 to TRBJ2-2; D perhaps matches TRBD2 (6 bases). This CDR3 comprises 15 residues. Germline V gives CDR1 SNHLY, CDR2 FYNNEI. The V and J ends lost 6 bases and 6 bases respectively, with 17 bases between them. In nucleotides, the CDR3 is TGTGCCAGCAGACCTCGGGGTCCGGGGGCCGGGGAGCTGTTTTTT. Translation: CASRPRGPGAGELFF.

The rearrangement joins TRBV15 to TRBJ2-5, with a tentative D call TRBD1 (6 bases). The J call may be in error: the DNA end matches TRBJ2-7 better. Germline V lookup: CDR1 LNHNV, CDR2 YYDKDF (reference sequence). The CDR3 is made up of 17 amino acids. The CDR3 region has the DNA TGTGCCACCAGCAGAGGAACCCCCGGGACACTGGGCAACGAGCAGTACTTC. This sequence encodes CATSRGTPGTLGNEQYF.

As to this clone: Mismatch with germline at one junction end may stem from a read error. The chain links TRBV7-3 to TRBJ2-1, with no clear D. This CDR3 spans 14 amino acids. Germline lookup yields CDR1 SGHTA and CDR2 FQGTGA. The DNA for the CDR3 is TGTGCCAGCAGCTTTTCGCCCTCCCACAATGAGCAGTTCTTC. Translating gives CASSFSPSHNEQFF.

This clone was picked up a small number of times. V gene TRBV29-1 combines with J gene TRBJ1-2, with 10 bases identical to TRBD1. The CDR3 has 13 residues. CDR1 and CDR2 from the germline V gene are SQVTM and ANQGSEA. J was trimmed by 4 bases and V by 6 bases; bases with no gene match: 5. The CDR3 DNA is TGCAGCGTCCATAGGACAGGGGGCTATGGCTACACCTTC. Translated: CSVHRTGGYGYTF.

This chain joins TRBV14 and TRBJ1-5; D call uncertain. CDR3 length: 14 amino acids. V lost 4 bases to trimming and J lost 2 bases, with 9 bases between them. Germline V gene data show CDR1 as SGHDN and CDR2 as FVKESK. CDR3 sequence (DNA): TGTGCCAGCAGCCTCCCCGGAGGCAATCAGCCCCAGCATTTT. This codes for CASSLPGGNQPQHF.

This chain joins TRBV5-1 and TRBJ1-5; 8 bases map to TRBD1. The CDR3 extends over 15 amino acids. CDR1 is SGHRS, CDR2 YFSETQ, per germline. Trimming removed 5 bases from V and 0 bases from J; junction bases left unmatched: 4. The CDR3 DNA sequence: TGCGCCAGCAGATCGACAGGGGATAGCAATCAGCCCCAGCATTTT. The encoded protein is CASRSTGDSNQPQHF.

The chain carries TRBV28 and TRBJ2-7, with D possibly called TRBD1 or TRBD2 (6 bases each). Deletions cut 1 base from V and 0 bases from J, with 13 bases between. CDR1 is MDHEN and CDR2 is SYDVKM in the germline V gene. The CDR3 extends over 16 amino acids. CDR3 in DNA: TGTGCCAGCAGTTTATTGAGAGGGGGGACCTCCTACGAGCAGTACTTC. Translation gives CASSLLRGGTSYEQYF.

J is TRBJ2-5 and V is TRBV14; D is uncertain. V lost 3 bases to trimming and J lost 5 bases, with 10 bases between them. Germline assignment: CDR1 SGHDN and CDR2 FVKESK. This CDR3 contains 13 residues. CDR3 sequence (DNA): TGTGCCAGCAGCCAGACTCGTCTCGAGACCCAGTACTTC. Translation gives CASSQTRLETQYF.

The V and J genes are TRBV6-1 and TRBJ2-5, with 7 bases aligning to TRBD1. Looked up from germline, CDR1 is MNHNS and CDR2 is SASEGT. There are 13 residues in the CDR3. The junction had 3 bases not matched to a gene; V was cut back by 6 bases and J by 2 bases. The CDR3: CASRQQGQETQYF. As DNA, the CDR3 is TGTGCCAGCAGGCAACAGGGGCAAGAGACCCAGTACTTC.